A selection of T cell receptor beta chains follows, all from one sample in a study of PD-1 blockade in classical Hodgkin lymphoma. Measured with immunoSEQ multiplex PCR; TCRdb has only the in-frame clones, and not every one. Of 20,000 to 25,000 clones listed, 77% are singletons. The input for sequencing was peripheral blood mononuclear cells (PBMCs), taken before the second cycle of nivolumab. The source of these receptors is a human donor with classical Hodgkin lymphoma. Both conserved end residues are part of each CDR3. Fields, in order: D gene, V gene, clone size, J gene, CDR3 protein, CDR3 DNA. A D gene is named only where the DNA matches it firmly. Clone size is shown for a subset of rows, as once, few, many or a class of expanded clone.

D gene: .
V gene: TRBV4-2
clone size: .
J gene: TRBJ1-1
CDR3 protein: CASSQVPRVSVGTEAFF
CDR3 DNA: TGTGCCAGCAGCCAAGTCCCAAGAGTAAGTGTGGGCACTGAAGCTTTCTTT

D gene: .
V gene: TRBV18
clone size: .
J gene: TRBJ1-5
CDR3 protein: CASSPRGGLQPQHF
CDR3 DNA: TGTGCCAGCTCCCCGAGGGGGGGGCTCCAGCCCCAGCATTTT

D gene: TRBD1
V gene: TRBV9
clone size: few
J gene: TRBJ1-1
CDR3 protein: CASIANTGAGYEAFF
CDR3 DNA: TGTGCCAGCATCGCCAATACAGGGGCGGGGTATGAAGCTTTCTTT

D gene: .
V gene: TRBV5-1
clone size: .
J gene: TRBJ2-3
CDR3 protein: CASTVGVTDTQYF
CDR3 DNA: TGCGCCAGCACCGTTGGGGTCACAGATACGCAGTATTTT

D gene: TRBD1
V gene: TRBV4-1
clone size: few
J gene: TRBJ1-5
CDR3 protein: CASSPTGMGDIEHF
CDR3 DNA: TGCGCCAGCAGCCCGACAGGGATGGGGGACATAGAGCATTTT

D gene: .
V gene: TRBV5-8
clone size: .
J gene: TRBJ1-2
CDR3 protein: CASSLSRANGYTF
CDR3 DNA: TGTGCCAGCAGCTTGAGCAGGGCCAATGGCTACACCTTC

D gene: .
V gene: TRBV4-3
clone size: .
J gene: TRBJ1-1
CDR3 protein: CASSQDSALRNTEAFF
CDR3 DNA: TGCGCCAGCAGCCAAGATTCGGCCCTCCGGAACACTGAAGCTTTCTTT

D gene: .
V gene: TRBV5-6
clone size: few
J gene: TRBJ1-4
CDR3 protein: CASSSGPATNEKLFF
CDR3 DNA: TGTGCCAGCAGCTCAGGGCCAGCAACTAATGAAAAACTGTTTTTT

D gene: TRBD1
V gene: TRBV9
clone size: .
J gene: TRBJ1-2
CDR3 protein: CASSATGGNYGYTF
CDR3 DNA: TGTGCCAGCAGCGCTACAGGGGGCAACTATGGCTACACCTTC

D gene: .
V gene: TRBV19
clone size: .
J gene: TRBJ1-3
CDR3 protein: CASSVGATGNTIYF
CDR3 DNA: TGTGCCAGTAGTGTGGGTGCGACTGGAAACACCATATATTTT

D gene: .
V gene: TRBV29-1
clone size: few
J gene: TRBJ2-3
CDR3 protein: CSVAGGTGADTDTQYF
CDR3 DNA: TGCAGCGTCGCAGGGGGGACGGGCGCCGACACAGATACGCAGTATTTT